The sequence of this T cell receptor beta chain was determined in a study of CD8 T cells in Susac syndrome. Germline lookup yields CDR1 LNHDA and CDR2 SQIVND (reference sequence). Trimming removed 5 bases from V and 2 bases from J; junction bases left unmatched: 5. This CDR3 has 14 residues. RNA totalling roughly 0.45 to 1 ug underwent reverse transcription with random hexamers. Amplification of the TCR beta CDR3 was carried out by immunoSEQ multiplex PCR, which spanned a total of 54 Vbeta and 13 Jbeta segments. MiXCR, run by TCRdb on the immunoSEQ multiplex PCR reads, gives a single entry per CDR3 protein. The sample lists fewer than 350,000 distinct CDR3 sequences, just over 90% occurring once.

The chain carries TRBV19 and TRBJ2-7; 8 bases map to TRBD1. Material for sequencing was CD4+ T cells from PBMCs. The sequence came from a human donor with multiple sclerosis. Here the CDR3 reads CASSGQGSAYEQYF. For the CDR3, the DNA is TGTGCCAGTAGTGGACAGGGTTCCGCCTACGAGCAGTACTTC.